This is a list of T cell receptor beta chains from one sample in a study of T cell repertoires in ileal Crohn's disease. Clones were read by immunoSEQ multiplex PCR, and TCRdb kept only the in-frame ones, dropping some. In the table there are roughly 13,000 clones, 80% to 90% of which are singletons. Specimen: ileal tissue. All receptors derive from an adult with Crohn's disease. CDR3s include the opening cysteine and the closing phenylalanine or tryptophan. D genes are given only for firm matches. The listing skips clone size in some rows; elsewhere it reads once, few, many or a size class.

D: .
V: TRBV30
size: .
J: TRBJ1-1
DNA: TGTGCCTGGAGGCCGGGTCCGAACACTGAAGCTTTCTTT
CDR3: CAWRPGPNTEAFF

D: .
V: TRBV5-1
size: .
J: TRBJ2-7
DNA: TGCGCCAGCAGCTTTGACTCGACGGCGGGCGAGCAGTACTTC
CDR3: CASSFDSTAGEQYF

D: .
V: TRBV2
size: .
J: TRBJ2-7
DNA: TGTGCCAGTGGGGACTCTTTTGACTACGAGCAGTACTTC
CDR3: CASGDSFDYEQYF

D: TRBD1
V: TRBV6-1
size: .
J: TRBJ2-7
DNA: TGTGCCAGCAGTTTCGACAGGGGAGCCTACGAGCAGTACTTC
CDR3: CASSFDRGAYEQYF

D: TRBD1
V: TRBV6-1
size: .
J: TRBJ2-7
DNA: TGTGCCAGCAGTGACCGACAGGGGGCCTCCTACGAGCAGTACTTC
CDR3: CASSDRQGASYEQYF

D: .
V: TRBV28
size: .
J: TRBJ1-2
DNA: TGTGCCATCCCGACCGGGGGTGCTAGGGACTATGGCTACACCTTC
CDR3: CAIPTGGARDYGYTF

D: TRBD1
V: TRBV7-2
size: once
J: TRBJ1-6
DNA: TGTGCCAGCAGCACAAGACAGGGATCGGGTTCACCCCTCCACTTT
CDR3: CASSTRQGSGSPLHF

D: .
V: TRBV2
size: .
J: TRBJ1-1
DNA: TGTGCCAGCATGAGGGTGGGGAACACTGAAGCTTTCTTT
CDR3: CASMRVGNTEAFF

D: .
V: TRBV28
size: .
J: TRBJ2-2
DNA: TGTGCCAGCAGTCCCGGTCACGAGGCGGGGGAGCTGTTTTTT
CDR3: CASSPGHEAGELFF

D: .
V: TRBV6-6
size: .
J: TRBJ1-2
DNA: TGTGCCAGCAGTCAACAGGGTAACCTATTGAGCTACACCTTC
CDR3: CASSQQGNLLSYTF

D: .
V: TRBV9
size: .
J: TRBJ1-1
DNA: TGTGCCAGCAGCGTAGGGGGGGGGACCACTGAAGCTTTCTTT
CDR3: CASSVGGGTTEAFF

D: .
V: TRBV5-1
size: .
J: TRBJ2-7
DNA: TGCGCCAGCAATATGTGGAAGGGAGTTGGTTACGAGCAGTACTTC
CDR3: CASNMWKGVGYEQYF

D: TRBD1
V: TRBV5-1
size: once
J: TRBJ2-2
DNA: TGCGCCAGCAGCTTGGGGGACAGGGACACCGGGGAGCTGTTTTTT
CDR3: CASSLGDRDTGELFF

D: .
V: TRBV6-5
size: .
J: TRBJ2-5
DNA: TGTGCCAGCAGTATTCGGACAGTCCAAGAGACCCAGTACTTC
CDR3: CASSIRTVQETQYF